This is a list of T cell receptor beta chains from one sample in a study of T-cell memory formation after mild COVID-19. A single record per CDR3 protein comes from TCRdb applying MiXCR to the 5' RACE reads. The table includes 350,000 to 450,000 distinct CDR3 sequences, over 15% detected once. The sequencing input was PBMCs or a T cell subset sorted from them (not recorded which). Receptors originate from an adult woman who had mild COVID-19 (a few samples of this study predate the infection). Cell type and time point are not known. Both conserved end residues are part of each CDR3. The D gene is left open where the match is weak. Clone size appears in some rows only: once, few, many, or a class for an expanded clone.

length: 13
J: TRBJ2-7
size: few
D: .
V: TRBV7-9
CDR3: CASRRDAAYEQYF
DNA: TGTGCCAGCCGCCGGGACGCAGCCTACGAGCAGTACTTC

length: 13
J: TRBJ1-2
size: once
D: .
V: TRBV12-3/TRBV12-4
CDR3: CASSPDSVYGYTF
DNA: TGTGCCAGCAGTCCGGACAGTGTCTATGGCTACACCTTC

length: 15
J: TRBJ2-3
size: few
D: .
V: TRBV7-3
CDR3: CASSLTPGNTDTQYF
DNA: TGTGCCAGCAGCTTAACGCCGGGGAACACAGATACGCAGTATTTT

length: 16
J: TRBJ2-2
size: .
D: .
V: TRBV6-5
CDR3: CASRLRQVTNTGELFF
DNA: TGTGCCAGCAGACTAAGACAGGTTACGAACACCGGGGAGCTGTTTTTT

length: 15
J: TRBJ2-2
size: many
D: TRBD2
V: TRBV3-1
CDR3: CASSSTSGNTGELFF
DNA: TGTGCCAGCAGTTCTACTAGCGGGAACACCGGGGAGCTGTTTTTT

length: 16
J: TRBJ2-7
size: few
D: .
V: TRBV7-9
CDR3: CASSPGLSEVSYEQYF
DNA: TGTGCCAGCAGCCCCGGGCTAAGTGAGGTCTCCTACGAGCAGTACTTC

length: 19
J: TRBJ2-5
size: .
D: TRBD2
V: TRBV4-3
CDR3: CASSRGLAGEGPRVETQYF
DNA: TGCGCCAGCAGCCGGGGACTAGCGGGAGAAGGCCCTAGGGTAGAGACCCAGTACTTC

length: 13
J: TRBJ1-1
size: .
D: .
V: TRBV7-2
CDR3: CASSPTPNTEAFF
DNA: TGTGCCAGCAGTCCCACGCCGAACACTGAAGCTTTCTTT

length: 15
J: TRBJ2-3
size: .
D: .
V: TRBV6-2/TRBV6-3
CDR3: CASTQEGSGADTQYF
DNA: TGTGCCAGCACCCAGGAGGGGAGCGGCGCAGATACGCAGTATTTT

length: 13
J: TRBJ1-6
size: .
D: .
V: TRBV12-3/TRBV12-4
CDR3: CASKGGYNSPLHF
DNA: TGTGCCAGCAAGGGGGGCTATAATTCACCCCTCCACTTT

length: 11
J: TRBJ2-3
size: many
D: .
V: TRBV12-3/TRBV12-4
CDR3: CASSWGDTQYF
DNA: TGTGCCAGCAGCTGGGGGGATACGCAGTATTTT

length: 16
J: TRBJ2-1
size: .
D: .
V: TRBV9
CDR3: CASSGGLPGSHNEQFF
DNA: TGTGCCAGCAGCGGGGGACTCCCCGGCTCCCACAATGAGCAGTTCTTC

length: 16
J: TRBJ2-7
size: few
D: TRBD2
V: TRBV27
CDR3: CTSSQTSGKSPYEQYF
DNA: TGCACCAGCAGTCAGACTAGCGGGAAAAGTCCCTACGAGCAGTACTTC

length: 13
J: TRBJ2-7
size: .
D: .
V: TRBV15
CDR3: CATSRENRDEQYF
DNA: TGTGCCACCAGCAGAGAAAACCGAGACGAGCAGTACTTC

length: 16
J: TRBJ2-7
size: few
D: TRBD1
V: TRBV7-2
CDR3: CASSSAGQGNSYEQYF
DNA: TGTGCCAGCAGCTCCGCGGGACAGGGCAACTCCTACGAGCAGTACTTC

length: 14
J: TRBJ1-5
size: .
D: TRBD1
V: TRBV7-9
CDR3: CASSLEDRGKPQHF
DNA: TGTGCCAGCAGCTTAGAGGACAGGGGAAAGCCCCAGCATTTT

length: 13
J: TRBJ1-1
size: .
D: .
V: TRBV30
CDR3: CAWSAPQNTEAFF
DNA: TGTGCCTGGAGTGCACCACAGAACACTGAAGCTTTCTTT

length: 16
J: TRBJ1-2
size: .
D: .
V: TRBV20-1
CDR3: CSARSHTLSGNYGYTF
DNA: TGCAGTGCTAGATCCCACACCCTCAGTGGTAACTATGGCTACACCTTC

length: 13
J: TRBJ2-7
size: .
D: .
V: TRBV6-2/TRBV6-3
CDR3: CASSYLLFYEQYF
DNA: TGTGCCAGCAGTTACCTCCTTTTCTACGAGCAGTACTTC

length: 14
J: TRBJ1-1
size: few
D: .
V: TRBV4-3
CDR3: CASSQDRVVPEAFF
DNA: TGCGCCAGCAGCCAAGATCGGGTTGTTCCTGAAGCTTTCTTT

length: 17
J: TRBJ2-3
size: .
D: TRBD1
V: TRBV7-9
CDR3: CASSTTDRGLIADTQYF
DNA: TGTGCCAGCAGCACAACTGACAGGGGTTTGATTGCAGATACGCAGTATTTT

length: 12
J: TRBJ2-5
size: few
D: .
V: TRBV29-1
CDR3: CSSDGRGETQYF
DNA: TGCAGCTCCGATGGAAGGGGAGAGACCCAGTACTTC

length: 14
J: TRBJ2-3
size: .
D: .
V: TRBV7-3
CDR3: CASSPMAHGDTQYF
DNA: TGTGCCAGCAGCCCCATGGCGCACGGAGATACGCAGTATTTT

length: 15
J: TRBJ1-1
size: once
D: .
V: TRBV6-6
CDR3: CASSSTGEMNTKAFF
DNA: TGTGCCAGCAGTTCGACGGGGGAAATGAACACTAAAGCTTTCTTT

length: 15
J: TRBJ1-4
size: few
D: .
V: TRBV23-1
CDR3: CASSRTSAVNEKLFF
DNA: TGCGCCAGCAGCCGAACCTCGGCAGTAAATGAAAAACTGTTTTTT

length: 16
J: TRBJ2-1
size: few
D: .
V: TRBV4-3
CDR3: CASSQGGGITYNEQFF
DNA: TGCGCCAGCAGCCAAGGGGGCGGGATTACCTACAATGAGCAGTTCTTC

length: 15
J: TRBJ1-5
size: few
D: .
V: TRBV19
CDR3: CASSVGGRGNQPQHF
DNA: TGTGCCAGTAGTGTAGGGGGACGGGGCAATCAGCCCCAGCATTTT

length: 14
J: TRBJ2-7
size: many
D: .
V: TRBV5-1
CDR3: CASSPEGGDYEQYF
DNA: TGCGCCAGCAGCCCGGAAGGGGGAGACTACGAGCAGTACTTC

length: 14
J: TRBJ1-6
size: few
D: .
V: TRBV7-9
CDR3: CASRDSSYNSPLHF
DNA: TGTGCCAGCAGGGACAGCTCCTATAATTCACCCCTCCACTTT